A single sample gave rise to the 17 T cell receptor beta chains below, sequenced in a study of vaccination effects on CD4 cells after COVID-19. Antigens of these TCRs are unknown. Assay used: immunoSEQ multiplex PCR; TCRdb lists only in-frame clones, some missing. Of around 41,000 clones listed, around 78% are singletons. Before sequencing, viral peptide pools were used by the ViraFEST assay to expand antigen-specific CD4+ T cells. Researchers isolated CD4+ T cells once approximately eleven days of culture had elapsed. According to the study, vaccine recipients showed no prior SARS-CoV-2 infection and negative nucleocapsid antibodies. The sample here was CD4+ T cells from PBMCs cultured with SARS-CoV-2 spike peptides, taken before COVID-19 vaccination. The receptors stem from a human donor who received a COVID-19 vaccine.

The V and J genes are TRBV3-1 (or the pseudogene TRBV3-2) and TRBJ2-6; D is unresolved. Trimming took off 2 bases at V and 4 bases at J, with 9 bases between the two ends. The germline V gene has CDR1 LGHDT and CDR2 YNNKEL (reference sequence). The CDR3 runs to 15 residues. The CDR3 reads CASSQTGSGANVLTF. The CDR3 DNA reads TGTGCCAGCAGCCAAACCGGGTCCGGGGCCAACGTCCTGACTTTC.

The chain employs TRBV2 and TRBJ1-2; TRBD1 matches at 10 bases. The CDR3 runs to 12 residues. From germline, CDR1 is SNHLY and CDR2 FYNNEI. V trimming: 9 bases; J trimming: 3 bases; junction bases outside the gene matches: 1. The CDR3 region has the DNA TGTGCCAGGACAGGGGGCGACTATGGCTACACCTTC. Protein: CARTGGDYGYTF.

This clone was recorded only once. This chain joins TRBV6-1 and TRBJ2-1; D call uncertain. The CDR3 runs 14 residues. Trimming stripped 6 bases from V and 6 bases from J, with 15 bases between. The V gene's germline CDR1 is MNHNS and CDR2 SASEGT. CDR3 coding DNA: TGTGCCAGCAGCTTTTCAGCCCTCGGCAATGAGCAGTTCTTC. Protein product: CASSFSALGNEQFF.

The table lists this clone with a few counts. The chain is built from TRBV5-1 and TRBJ2-2; the D gene is possibly TRBD1 (5 bases). The length of the CDR3 is 15 residues. The germline V and J ends were trimmed by 5 bases and 6 bases, with 17 bases remaining between them. Germline CDR1 reads SGHRS; CDR2 reads YFSETQ. The CDR3 sequence: CASSLLQGSSGELFF. CDR3 in DNA: TGCGCCAGCAGTTTGTTGCAGGGTAGCTCCGGGGAGCTGTTTTTT.

This clone was seen a handful of times. The gene calls are TRBV5-1 and TRBJ1-2; no clear D gene. This CDR3 spans 14 amino acids. V shed 0 bases and J shed 0 bases, with 6 bases lying between them. CDR1 SGHRS and CDR2 YFSETQ come from the germline V gene. The CDR3 nucleotides are TGCGCCAGCAGCTTGGACATAGCTAACTATGGCTACACCTTC. It yields the protein CASSLDIANYGYTF.

The chain uses TRBV24-1 and TRBJ1-2; 8 bases are shared with TRBD1. CDR3 size: 16 residues. CDR1 is KGHDR, CDR2 SFDVKD, per germline. J gave up 4 bases and V 3 bases, and 9 bases lay outside the gene matches. This CDR3 is CATSDPTTGDIYGYTF. CDR3 DNA sequence: TGTGCCACCAGTGATCCCACGACAGGGGACATCTATGGCTACACCTTC.

This chain joins TRBV5-1 and TRBJ2-3; 12 positions match TRBD2. Trimming removed 0 bases from V and 4 bases from J; junction bases left unmatched: 3. Germline V gives CDR1 SGHRS, CDR2 YFSETQ. This CDR3 comprises 16 residues. In nucleotides, the CDR3 is TGCGCCAGCAGCTTGGCTAGCGGGGGGGCTGCAGATACGCAGTATTTT. Protein: CASSLASGGAADTQYF.

The rearrangement joins TRBV5-1 to TRBJ2-7; a weak D match, TRBD1 (5 bases). The CDR3 runs to 16 residues. The V gene lost 4 bases and the J gene lost 0 bases, with 17 bases spanning the gap. Germline values: CDR1 SGHRS, CDR2 YFSETQ. The CDR3 reads CASSHLRTDSSYEQYV. The DNA for the CDR3 is TGCGCCAGCAGCCATCTAAGGACCGACAGCTCCTACGAGCAGTACGTC.

The rearrangement links TRBV6-1 to TRBJ1-2, with TRBD1 matching over 9 bases. Trimming removed 2 bases from V and 8 bases from J; junction bases left unmatched: 6. Germline V lookup: CDR1 MNHNS, CDR2 SASEGT. The CDR3 is 14 amino acids. The CDR3 DNA sequence: TGTGCCAGCAGTGAAACAGACAGGGGGGTCGGCTACACCTTC. Translating it yields CASSETDRGVGYTF.

The chain combines TRBV5-8 with TRBJ2-7; the D is unclear. Looked up from germline, CDR1 is SGHTS and CDR2 is YDEGEE. This CDR3 region has 11 residues. V gave up 5 bases and J gave up 3 bases, with 6 bases separating them. The CDR3 is CASRGVYEQYV. CDR3 in DNA: TGTGCCAGCAGAGGAGTCTACGAGCAGTACGTC.

This clone was detected once. The chain is built from TRBV7-2 and TRBJ2-1; D gene uncertain. V shed 2 bases and J shed 8 bases, with 19 bases lying between them. This CDR3 comprises 16 residues. Germline CDR1 SGHTA, CDR2 FQGNSA. The CDR3 is CASSLSRPSFFYEQFF. As DNA, the CDR3 is TGTGCCAGCAGCTTATCCAGACCGTCCTTTTTCTATGAGCAGTTCTTC.

The chain employs TRBV29-1 and TRBJ1-5; weak D call: TRBD1 (5 bases). The germline V gene encodes CDR1 SQVTM and CDR2 ANQGSEA. The CDR3 runs 12 residues. Trimming pared 6 bases from V and 4 bases from J, leaving 10 bases between. CDR3 coding DNA: TGCAGCGTGGGAGGGGTGAATCAGCCCCAGCATTTT. It translates to CSVGGVNQPQHF.

The chain joins TRBV7-9 to TRBJ1-1; no firm D call. With 2 bases removed from V and 1 base from J, the gap between germline ends came to 17 bases. Germline V gene data show CDR1 as SEHNR and CDR2 as FQNEAQ (reference sequence). The CDR3 is 17 amino acids. The CDR3 DNA follows: TGTGCCAGCAGCTTAAATTCGGCATTTTTAGCGAACACTGAAGCTTTCTTT. Protein sequence: CASSLNSAFLANTEAFF.

The chain carries TRBV7-3 and TRBJ2-6; TRBD1 or TRBD2 may be the D gene (5 bases each). The V gene's germline CDR1 is SGHTA and CDR2 FQGTGA. The CDR3 is 19 amino acids. Trimming cost V 4 bases and J 7 bases, with 26 bases left between them. Here the CDR3 reads CASSSPATGARGGANVLTF. For the CDR3, the DNA is TGTGCCAGCAGCTCCCCCGCAACCGGGGCCCGCGGTGGAGCCAACGTCCTGACTTTC.

This chain links TRBV5-8 with TRBJ2-3; no definite D call. CDR1 and CDR2 (germline): SGHTS, YDEGEE. V was pared by 0 bases and J by 1 base, with 9 bases between. This CDR3 has 15 amino acids. The CDR3 nucleotides read TGTGCCAGCAGCTTGGAAGGGTTACGCACAGATACGCAGTATTTT. Encoded protein: CASSLEGLRTDTQYF.

The V call is TRBV3-1 (or the pseudogene TRBV3-2), the J call TRBJ2-1, with D possibly being TRBD2 (5 bases). The CDR3 runs 16 residues. The ends were cut back, 4 bases at V and 6 bases at J, with 19 bases in the middle. From germline, CDR1 is LGHDT and CDR2 YNNKEL (reference sequence). CDR3 sequence: CASSPPDTGWVNEQFF. CDR3 nucleotides: TGTGCCAGCAGCCCCCCCGACACGGGGTGGGTCAATGAGCAGTTCTTC.

The V and J genes are TRBV12-5 and TRBJ1-6; 7 nucleotides match TRBD1. The germline gives CDR1 LGHNT, CDR2 FRNRAP. The CDR3 length is 13 residues. J was trimmed by 14 bases and V by 3 bases; bases with no gene match: 7. CDR3 nucleotides: TGTGCTAGTGGTTTCCAGACAGGGACATCCCTCCACTTT. This codes for CASGFQTGTSLHF.